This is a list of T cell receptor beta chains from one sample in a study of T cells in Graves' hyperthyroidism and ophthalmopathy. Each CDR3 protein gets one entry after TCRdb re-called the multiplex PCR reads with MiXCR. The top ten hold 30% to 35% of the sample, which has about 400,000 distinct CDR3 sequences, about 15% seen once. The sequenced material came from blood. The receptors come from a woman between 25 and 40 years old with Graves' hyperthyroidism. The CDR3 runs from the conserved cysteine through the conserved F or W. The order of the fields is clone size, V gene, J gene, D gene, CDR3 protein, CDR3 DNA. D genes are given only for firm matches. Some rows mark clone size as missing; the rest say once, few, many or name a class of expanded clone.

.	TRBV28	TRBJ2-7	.	CASSFSAGDTYEQHF	TGTGCCAGCAGTTTTTCGGCAGGGGACACCTACGAGCAGCACTTC
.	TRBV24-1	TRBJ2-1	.	CAAKTPGQEQFF	TGTGCCGCCAAAACCCCGGGACAAGAGCAGTTCTTC
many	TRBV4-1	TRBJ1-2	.	CASSQMGSSDHGYTF	TGCGCCAGCAGCCAGATGGGCTCATCCGACCATGGCTACACCTTC
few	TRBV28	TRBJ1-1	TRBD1	CASRFGTANTEAFF	TGTGCCAGCAGGTTCGGGACAGCGAACACTGAAGCTTTCTTT
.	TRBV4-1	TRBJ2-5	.	CASSQVPGRGETQYF	TGCGCCAGCAGCCAAGTGCCAGGGAGGGGGGAGACCCAGTACTTC
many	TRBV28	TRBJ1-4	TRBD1	CASRHGTGSYGGEKLFF	TGTGCCAGCAGGCACGGGACAGGCTCCTACGGTGGTGAAAAACTGTTTTTT
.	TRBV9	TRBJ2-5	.	CASSVGRGTETQYF	TGTGCCAGCAGCGTAGGAAGGGGTACGGAGACCCAGTACTTC
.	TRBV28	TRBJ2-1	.	CASITRTYNEQFF	TGTGCCAGCATAACGCGAACCTACAATGAGCAGTTCTTC
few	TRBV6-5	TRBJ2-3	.	CASIKREQYF	TGTGCCAGCATTAAACGGGAGCAGTATTTT
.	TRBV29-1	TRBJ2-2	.	CSVRTGELFF	TGCAGCGTTCGTACCGGGGAGCTGTTTTTT
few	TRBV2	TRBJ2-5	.	CASTGTLQETQYF	TGTGCCAGCACCGGGACTTTACAAGAGACCCAGTACTTC
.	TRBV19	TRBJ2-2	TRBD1	CASSIDPRTGSTGELFF	TGTGCCAGTAGTATAGATCCGCGGACAGGGAGTACCGGGGAGCTGTTTTTT
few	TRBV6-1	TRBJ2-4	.	CASSPSAGEKNIQYF	TGTGCCAGCAGTCCCTCGGCCGGGGAGAAAAACATTCAGTACTTC
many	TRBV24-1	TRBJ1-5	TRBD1	CATSSPGGSQPQHF	TGTGCCACCAGTTCCCCAGGGGGCAGTCAGCCCCAGCATTTT
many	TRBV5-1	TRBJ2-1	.	CASSLDRLVLNEQFF	TGCGCCAGCAGCTTAGACAGACTAGTACTCAATGAGCAGTTCTTC
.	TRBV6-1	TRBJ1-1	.	CASFRSHEAFF	TGTGCCAGCTTCAGATCCCATGAAGCTTTCTTT
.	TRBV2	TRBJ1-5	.	CASNDQGNQPRHF	TGTGCCAGCAATGACCAGGGAAATCAGCCCCGGCATTTT
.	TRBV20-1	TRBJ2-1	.	CSATAGPGLQFF	TGCAGTGCAACAGCCGGACCGGGACTCCAGTTCTTC
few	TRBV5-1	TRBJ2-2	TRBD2	CASTGLAGTANTGELFF	TGCGCCAGCACGGGACTAGCGGGAACAGCGAACACCGGGGAGCTGTTTTTT
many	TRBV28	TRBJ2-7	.	CASSFNSYEQYF	TGTGCCAGCAGTTTTAACTCCTACGAGCAGTACTTC
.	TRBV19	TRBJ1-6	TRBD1	CASSEGQGVGSPLHF	TGTGCCAGTAGTGAGGGACAGGGGGTCGGTTCACCCCTCCACTTT
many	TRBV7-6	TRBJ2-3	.	CASSIPTKDTQYF	TGTGCCAGCAGCATTCCTACTAAAGATACGCAGTATTTT
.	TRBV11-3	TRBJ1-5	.	CASSLVRWAKYSNQPQHF	TGTGCCAGCAGCTTAGTTCGCTGGGCAAAATATAGCAATCAGCCCCAGCATTTT
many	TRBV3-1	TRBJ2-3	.	CASSQRTGTDTQYF	TGTGCCAGCAGCCAAAGGACAGGCACAGATACGCAGTATTTT
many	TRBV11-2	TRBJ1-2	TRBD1	CASSSIRGQGGYGYTF	TGTGCCAGCAGCTCCATTAGGGGACAGGGGGGCTATGGCTACACCTTC
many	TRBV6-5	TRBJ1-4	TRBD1	CASSYTGAGSEKLFF	TGTGCCAGCAGTTACACAGGGGCTGGGAGTGAAAAACTGTTTTTT
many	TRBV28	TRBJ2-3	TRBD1	CAIYRQGSDTQYF	TGTGCCATCTATAGACAGGGGTCAGATACGCAGTATTTT
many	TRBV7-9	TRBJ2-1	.	CASSLFDEQFF	TGTGCCAGCAGCTTATTTGATGAGCAGTTCTTC
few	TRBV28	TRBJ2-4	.	CASSNPGQAKNIQYF	TGTGCCAGCAGTAACCCGGGACAAGCCAAAAACATTCAGTACTTC
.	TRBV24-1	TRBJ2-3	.	CATSDLPSTQYF	TGTGCCACCAGTGATTTACCAAGTACGCAGTATTTT
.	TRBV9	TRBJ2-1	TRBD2	CASSVDAGGGYNEQFF	TGTGCCAGCAGCGTAGATGCGGGAGGGGGTTACAATGAGCAGTTCTTC
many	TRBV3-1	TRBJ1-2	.	CASSQVDSPNYGYTF	TGTGCCAGCAGCCAAGTCGACTCTCCAAACTATGGCTACACCTTC
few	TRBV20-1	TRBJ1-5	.	CSVKRGGSNQPQHF	TGCAGTGTTAAAAGAGGGGGAAGCAATCAGCCCCAGCATTTT
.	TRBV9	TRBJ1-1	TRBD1	CASSVGTGTAITEAFF	TGTGCCAGCAGCGTCGGAACCGGGACAGCGATAACTGAAGCTTTCTTT
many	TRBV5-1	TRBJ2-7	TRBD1	CASSLWDSPTYEQYF	TGCGCCAGCAGCTTGTGGGACAGCCCTACCTACGAGCAGTACTTC
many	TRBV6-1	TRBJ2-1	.	CASSTPGGLRVNEQFF	TGTGCCAGCTCCACCCCGGGGGGCCTGAGAGTAAATGAGCAGTTCTTC
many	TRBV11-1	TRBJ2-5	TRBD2	CASSPGRLAGDAETQYF	TGTGCCAGCAGCCCCGGTCGACTAGCGGGAGATGCGGAGACCCAGTACTTC
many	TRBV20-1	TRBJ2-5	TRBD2	CSAKLAGVVTQYF	TGCAGTGCGAAACTAGCGGGAGTCGTGACCCAGTACTTC
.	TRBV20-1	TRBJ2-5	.	CSARGERGTGPWGTQYF	TGCAGTGCTAGAGGGGAGCGAGGAACAGGGCCCTGGGGGACCCAGTACTTC
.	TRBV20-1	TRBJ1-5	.	CSAGAGSQPQHF	TGCAGTGCAGGGGCGGGAAGTCAGCCCCAGCATTTT
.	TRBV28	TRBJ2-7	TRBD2	CASMVRGGRDEQYF	TGTGCCAGCATGGTTCGGGGGGGGCGCGACGAGCAGTACTTC
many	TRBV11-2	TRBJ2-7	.	CASSFIGLLGYEQYF	TGTGCCAGCAGCTTTATCGGGCTTCTTGGCTACGAGCAGTACTTC
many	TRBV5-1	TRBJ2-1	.	CASGDYNEQFF	TGCGCCAGCGGGGATTACAATGAGCAGTTCTTC
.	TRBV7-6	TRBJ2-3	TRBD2	CASRLSAGSTDTQYF	TGTGCCAGCAGGCTATCAGCGGGATCCACAGATACGCAGTATTTT
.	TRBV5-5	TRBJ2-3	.	CASSLAARITDTQYF	TGTGCCAGCAGCTTGGCCGCGCGTATCACAGATACGCAGTATTTT
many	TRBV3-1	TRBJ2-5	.	CASSPWTEETQYF	TGTGCCAGCAGCCCCTGGACAGAAGAGACCCAGTACTTC
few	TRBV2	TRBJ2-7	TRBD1	CASSREQGAGHIYEQYF	TGTGCCAGCAGTCGAGAACAGGGGGCCGGACATATCTACGAGCAGTACTTC
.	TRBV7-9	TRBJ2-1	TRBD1	CASSLYRDRGLNEQFF	TGTGCCAGCAGCTTATACCGGGACAGGGGGCTCAATGAGCAGTTCTTC
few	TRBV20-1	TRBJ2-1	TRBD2	CSASPAGGWSYNEQFF	TGCAGTGCTAGCCCAGCGGGAGGTTGGTCCTACAATGAGCAGTTCTTC
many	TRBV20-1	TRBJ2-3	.	CSARDLSTPNTQYF	TGCAGTGCTAGAGATCTTTCGACACCAAATACGCAGTATTTT
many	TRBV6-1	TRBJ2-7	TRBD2	CASSRSGSSYEQYF	TGTGCCAGCAGTCGTAGCGGGAGCTCCTACGAGCAGTACTTC
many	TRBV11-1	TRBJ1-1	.	CASSPSTTNSEAFF	TGTGCCAGCAGCCCATCGACGACAAATTCTGAAGCTTTCTTT
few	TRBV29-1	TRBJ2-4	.	CSVALGAKNIQYF	TGCAGCGTTGCCCTAGGAGCCAAAAACATTCAGTACTTC
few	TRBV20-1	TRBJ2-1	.	CSAREDGHEQFF	TGCAGTGCTAGAGAAGACGGGCATGAGCAGTTCTTC
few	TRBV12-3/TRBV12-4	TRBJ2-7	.	CASSLVGGQYF	TGTGCCAGCAGTTTAGTAGGAGGGCAGTACTTC